This TCR beta chain is drawn from a study of Tregs in tolerant kidney transplant recipients. Study-wide results and caveats: Expanding Tregs on activated donor B cells appeared to best identify donor-specific TCRbeta clones. This study did not directly address biological reproducibility. The small number of patients limits these findings pending further validation.

Assay used: immunoSEQ multiplex PCR; TCRdb lists only in-frame clones, some missing. The repertoire holds about 240,000 clones, with roughly four fifths as singletons. Trimming took 4 bases from V and 6 from J, leaving 12 bases between them. This CDR3 region has 13 residues. Per germline, CDR1 SGHTA and CDR2 FQGNSA. The sample holds a few counts of this clone. Its antigen is as yet unknown. The clonotype originates from a human donor in good health. Sequencing used CD4+ T cells from blood. V gene TRBV7-2 combines with J gene TRBJ1-1; D is unclear. As DNA, the CDR3 is TGTGCCAGCAGCTCCCGGAGGCGGGCTGAAGCTTTCTTT. It yields the protein CASSSRRRAEAFF.